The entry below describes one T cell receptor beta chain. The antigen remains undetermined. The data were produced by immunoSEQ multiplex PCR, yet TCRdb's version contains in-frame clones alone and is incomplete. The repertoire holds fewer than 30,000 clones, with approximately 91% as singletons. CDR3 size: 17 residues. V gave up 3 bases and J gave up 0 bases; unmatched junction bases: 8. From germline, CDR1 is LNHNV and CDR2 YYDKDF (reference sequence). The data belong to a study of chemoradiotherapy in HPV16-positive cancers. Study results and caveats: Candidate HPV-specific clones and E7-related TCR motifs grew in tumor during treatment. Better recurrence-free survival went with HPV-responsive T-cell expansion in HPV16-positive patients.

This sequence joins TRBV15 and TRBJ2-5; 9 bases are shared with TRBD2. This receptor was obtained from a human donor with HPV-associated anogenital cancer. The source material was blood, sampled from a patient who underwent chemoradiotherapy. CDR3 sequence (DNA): TGTGCCACCAGCAGCCCTAGCGGGGCACTGTACCAAGAGACCCAGTACTTC. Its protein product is CATSSPSGALYQETQYF.